This record covers a single TCR beta chain. Sequencing of TCR beta was undertaken in CD8+ and CD4+ T cells derived from blood. The sample originates from a study of CD8 T cells in Susac syndrome. About the research overall: Among the sequenced Susac syndrome patients, five or six had active disease while 8 or 9 were in remission.

Germline loops: CDR1 SGHDN, CDR2 FVKESK. V shed 7 bases, J shed 7 bases, and the junction held 11 bases outside the gene matches. The CDR3 has 15 residues. With random hexamers, reverse transcription was performed on about 0.5 to 1 ug of RNA. One entry per CDR3 protein, called by TCRdb with MiXCR from the immunoSEQ multiplex PCR reads. The table includes about 240,000 distinct CDR3 sequences, about 95% detected once. This sequence originates from a human donor with Susac syndrome. The sample consisted of CD4+ T cells from PBMCs. The chain recombines TRBV14 with TRBJ2-1; TRBD2 matches at 9 bases. The CDR3 is CASMESGRKGNEQFF. DNA for the CDR3: TGTGCCAGCATGGAAAGCGGGAGGAAGGGGAATGAGCAGTTCTTC.